The 9 T cell receptor beta chains below were found in one sample sequenced in a study of cytomegalovirus exposure and HLA in healthy donors. Assay: immunoSEQ multiplex PCR; the TCRdb copy retains only in-frame clones and omits some. This table holds tens of thousands of clones, about nine tenths found once. The sample was PBMCs. These receptors all stem from a woman younger than 45 in good health and CMV-seronegative.

The chain employs TRBV19 and TRBJ1-5; perhaps TRBD1 as D (5 bases). Germline V gene sequence: CDR1 LNHDA, CDR2 SQIVND (reference sequence). The V end was cut by 8 bases, the J end by 3 bases, with 11 bases between. CDR3 size: 13 residues. Here the CDR3 reads CASWGSVNQPQHF. The CDR3 DNA reads TGTGCCAGTTGGGGCAGCGTCAATCAGCCCCAGCATTTT.

This sequence joins TRBV5-1 and TRBJ1-1, with 10 bases aligning to TRBD1. The CDR3 consists of 12 residues. In germline, CDR1 is SGHRS, CDR2 YFSETQ. V gave up 5 bases and J gave up 10 bases; unmatched junction bases: 5. The CDR3 is CASSFGQGVAFF. Written as DNA, the CDR3 is TGCGCCAGCAGTTTTGGACAGGGGGTAGCTTTCTTT. The full variable domain, its missing parts supplied by reference TRBV5-1 and TRBJ1-1, is KAGVTQTPRYLIKTRGQQVTLSCSPISGHRSVSWYQQTPGQGLQFLFEYFSETQRNKGNFPGRFSGRQFSNSRSEMNVSTLELGDSALYLCASSFGQGVAFFGQGTRLTVV.

The chain joins TRBV11-2 to TRBJ1-3; D unclear. Germline assignment: CDR1 SGHAT and CDR2 FQNNGV. The CDR3 length is 16 residues. The ends were cut back, 5 bases at V and 2 bases at J, with 16 bases in the middle. CDR3: CASSPSLAKTGNTIYF. For the CDR3, the DNA is TGTGCCAGCAGCCCCAGTCTCGCCAAAACTGGAAACACCATATATTTT.

This chain connects TRBV5-1 to TRBJ1-2; 9 bases are shared with TRBD1. Germline CDR1 SGHRS, CDR2 YFSETQ. V was pared by 0 bases and J by 8 bases, with 11 bases of the junction left unmatched. The CDR3 has 16 amino acids. The CDR3 spells CASSLGGVGDRDGYTF. The DNA of the CDR3 is TGCGCCAGCAGCTTGGGAGGTGTGGGGGACAGGGACGGCTACACCTTC.

The gene calls are TRBV29-1 and TRBJ2-3; the match to TRBD1 covers 7 bases. The junction had 6 bases not matched to a gene; V was cut back by 6 bases and J by 0 bases. The CDR3 is 14 amino acids. Germline CDR1 reads SQVTM; CDR2 reads ANQGSEA. CDR3 residues: CSVGQSISTDTQYF. In DNA form, the CDR3 reads TGCAGCGTGGGACAGTCTATTAGCACAGATACGCAGTATTTT.

The V gene is TRBV6-1, the J gene TRBJ1-5; the D gene is possibly TRBD1 (6 bases). Trimming left V 5 bases short and J 3 bases short, with 11 bases between. In germline, CDR1 is MNHNS, CDR2 SASEGT. This CDR3 has 14 residues. CDR3 DNA sequence: TGTGCCAGCAGTATGACAGGAGACAATCAGCCCCAGCATTTT. Translating gives CASSMTGDNQPQHF.

This clone was picked up one time. This chain joins TRBV5-1 and TRBJ1-5, with TRBD1 identical over 9 bases. CDR1 is SGHRS, CDR2 YFSETQ, per germline. V trimming: 0 bases; J trimming: 3 bases; junction bases outside the gene matches: 4. The CDR3 loop spans 16 amino acids. CDR3 in amino acids: CASSLEGQGTNQPQHF. In DNA form, the CDR3 reads TGCGCCAGCAGCTTGGAGGGACAGGGAACCAATCAGCCCCAGCATTTT.

In its sample, this clone was seen once. The chain joins TRBV27 to TRBJ1-5; unclear D gene. CDR3 length: 14 amino acids. V was clipped by 5 bases and J by 5 bases, with 13 bases between them. Germline CDR1 MNHEY, CDR2 SMNVEV (reference sequence). CDR3 in amino acids: CASSTTKSDQPQHF. The DNA for the CDR3 is TGTGCCAGCAGTACTACAAAGAGCGATCAGCCCCAGCATTTT.

This sequence joins TRBV5-4 and TRBJ2-1, with D possibly matching TRBD2 (6 bases). V lost 4 bases and J lost 7, with 9 bases in between. CDR1 and CDR2 (germline): SGHNT, YYREEE (reference sequence). CDR3 length: 12 amino acids. The CDR3 DNA is TGTGCCAGCAGCGTGAGCGGGAATGAGCAGTTCTTC. The encoded protein is CASSVSGNEQFF.